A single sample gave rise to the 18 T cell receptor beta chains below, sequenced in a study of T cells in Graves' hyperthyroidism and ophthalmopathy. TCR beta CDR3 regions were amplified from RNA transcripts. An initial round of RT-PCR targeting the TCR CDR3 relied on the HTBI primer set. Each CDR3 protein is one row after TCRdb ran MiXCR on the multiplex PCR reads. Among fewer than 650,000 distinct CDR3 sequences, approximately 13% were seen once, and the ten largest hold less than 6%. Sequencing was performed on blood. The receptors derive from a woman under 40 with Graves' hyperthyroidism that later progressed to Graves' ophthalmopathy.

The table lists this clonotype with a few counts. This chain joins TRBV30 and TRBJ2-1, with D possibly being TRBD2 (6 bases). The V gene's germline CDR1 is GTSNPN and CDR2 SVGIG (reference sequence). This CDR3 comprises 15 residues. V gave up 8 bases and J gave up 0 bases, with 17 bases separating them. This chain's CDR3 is CARNAGGSSYNEQFF. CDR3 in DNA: TGTGCCCGCAATGCCGGAGGGAGCTCCTACAATGAGCAGTTCTTC.

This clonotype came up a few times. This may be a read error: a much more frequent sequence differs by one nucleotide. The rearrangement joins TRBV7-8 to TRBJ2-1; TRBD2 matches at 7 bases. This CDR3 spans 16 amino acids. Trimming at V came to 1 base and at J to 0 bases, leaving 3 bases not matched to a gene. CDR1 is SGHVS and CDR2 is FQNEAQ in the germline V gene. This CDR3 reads CASSLGAGVSYNEQFF. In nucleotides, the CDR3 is TGTGCCAGCAGCTTAGGGGCGGGGGTCTCCTACAATGAGCAGTTCTTC.

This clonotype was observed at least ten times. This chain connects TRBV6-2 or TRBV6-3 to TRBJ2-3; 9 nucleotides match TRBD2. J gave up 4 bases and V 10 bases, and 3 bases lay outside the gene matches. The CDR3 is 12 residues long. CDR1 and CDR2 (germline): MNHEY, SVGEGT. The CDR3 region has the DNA TGTGCCACCGTAGCGGGAGCAGATACGCAGTATTTT. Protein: CATVAGADTQYF.

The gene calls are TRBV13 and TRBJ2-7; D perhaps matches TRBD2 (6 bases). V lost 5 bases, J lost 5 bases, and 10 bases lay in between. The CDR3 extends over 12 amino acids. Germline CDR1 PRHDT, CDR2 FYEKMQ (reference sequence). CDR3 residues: CASSPTSNEQYF. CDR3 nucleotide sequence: TGTGCCAGCAGCCCGACTAGTAACGAGCAGTACTTC.

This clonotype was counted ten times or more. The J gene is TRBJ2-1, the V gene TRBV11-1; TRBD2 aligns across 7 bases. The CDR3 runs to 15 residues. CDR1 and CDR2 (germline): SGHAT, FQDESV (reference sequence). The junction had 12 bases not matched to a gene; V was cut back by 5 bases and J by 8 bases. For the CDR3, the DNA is TGTGCCAGCAGCACCCAGCGGGAAACTGGGGATGAGCAGTTCTTC. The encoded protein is CASSTQRETGDEQFF.

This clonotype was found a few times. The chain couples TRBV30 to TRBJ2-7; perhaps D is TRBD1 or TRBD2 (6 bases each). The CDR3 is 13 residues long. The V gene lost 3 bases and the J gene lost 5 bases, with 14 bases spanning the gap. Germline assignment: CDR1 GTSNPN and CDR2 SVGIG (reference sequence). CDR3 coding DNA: TGTGCCTGGAGCCCTTGGGGGGCCAACGAGCAGTACTTC. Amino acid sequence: CAWSPWGANEQYF.

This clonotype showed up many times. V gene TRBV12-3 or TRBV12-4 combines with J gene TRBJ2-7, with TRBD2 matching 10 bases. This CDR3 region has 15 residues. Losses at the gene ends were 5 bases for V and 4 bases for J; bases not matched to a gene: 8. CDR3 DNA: TGTGCCAGCAGTCATTCCGGGACTAGCGTATACGAGCAGTACTTC. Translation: CASSHSGTSVYEQYF.

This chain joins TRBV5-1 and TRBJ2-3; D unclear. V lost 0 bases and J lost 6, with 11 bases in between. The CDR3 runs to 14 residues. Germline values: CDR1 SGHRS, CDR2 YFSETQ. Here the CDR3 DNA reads TGCGCCAGCAGCTTGGCAGGCATGGTGGATACGCAGTATTTT. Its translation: CASSLAGMVDTQYF.

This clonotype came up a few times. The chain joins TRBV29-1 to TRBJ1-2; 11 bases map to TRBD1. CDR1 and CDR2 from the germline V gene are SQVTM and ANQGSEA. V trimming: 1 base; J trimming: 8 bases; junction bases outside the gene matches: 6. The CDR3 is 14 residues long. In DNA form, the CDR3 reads TGCAGCGTTGAAGCAGGACAGGGGGCGAGCGGCTACACCTTC. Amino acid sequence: CSVEAGQGASGYTF.

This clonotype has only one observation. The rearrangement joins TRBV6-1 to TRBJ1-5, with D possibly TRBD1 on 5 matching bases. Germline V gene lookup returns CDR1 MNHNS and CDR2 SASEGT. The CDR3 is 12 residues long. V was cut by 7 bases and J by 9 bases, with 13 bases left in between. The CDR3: CASTAWGRPQHF. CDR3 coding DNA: TGTGCCAGCACCGCCTGGGGCCGGCCCCAGCATTTT.

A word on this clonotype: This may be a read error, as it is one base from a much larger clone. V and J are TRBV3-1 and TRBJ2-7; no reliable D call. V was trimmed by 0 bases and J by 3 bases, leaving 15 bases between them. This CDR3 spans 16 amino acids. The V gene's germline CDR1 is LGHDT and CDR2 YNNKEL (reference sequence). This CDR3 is CASSQDLSVTVYEQYF. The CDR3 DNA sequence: TGTGCCAGCAGCCAAGACCTATCGGTCACGGTCTACGAGCAGTACTTC.

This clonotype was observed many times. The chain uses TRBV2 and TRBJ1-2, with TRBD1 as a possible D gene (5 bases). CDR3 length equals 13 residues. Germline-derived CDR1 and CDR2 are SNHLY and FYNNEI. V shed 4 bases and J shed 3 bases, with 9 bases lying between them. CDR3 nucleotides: TGTGCCAGCAGTGTTGGGACCGACTATGGCTACACCTTC. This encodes CASSVGTDYGYTF.

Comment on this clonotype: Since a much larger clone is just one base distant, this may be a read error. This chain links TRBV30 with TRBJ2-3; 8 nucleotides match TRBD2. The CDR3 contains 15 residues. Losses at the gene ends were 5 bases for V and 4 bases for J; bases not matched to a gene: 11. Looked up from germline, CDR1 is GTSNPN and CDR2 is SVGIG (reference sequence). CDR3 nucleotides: TGTGCCTGGGGAAAAGAAACGGGAGGGGCAGATACGCAGTATTTT. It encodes CAWGKETGGADTQYF.

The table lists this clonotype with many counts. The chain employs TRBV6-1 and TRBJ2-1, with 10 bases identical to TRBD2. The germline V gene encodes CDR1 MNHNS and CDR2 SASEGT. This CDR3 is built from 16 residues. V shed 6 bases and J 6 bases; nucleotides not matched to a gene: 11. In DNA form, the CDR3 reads TGTGCCAGCAGCGAGTTCTCAGCGGGAGGGTTCAATGAGCAGTTCTTC. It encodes CASSEFSAGGFNEQFF.

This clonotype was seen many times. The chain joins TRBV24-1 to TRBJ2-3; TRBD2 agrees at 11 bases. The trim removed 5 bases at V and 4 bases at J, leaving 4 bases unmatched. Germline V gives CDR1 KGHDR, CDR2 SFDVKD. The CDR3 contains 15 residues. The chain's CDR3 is CATSGIAGGPDTQYF. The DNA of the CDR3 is TGTGCCACCAGTGGTATAGCGGGAGGGCCAGATACGCAGTATTTT.

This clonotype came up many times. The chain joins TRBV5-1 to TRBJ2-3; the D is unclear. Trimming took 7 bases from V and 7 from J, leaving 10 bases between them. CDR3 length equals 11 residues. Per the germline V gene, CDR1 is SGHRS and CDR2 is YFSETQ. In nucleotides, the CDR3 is TGCGCCAGCTCCTCGGCCTATACGCAGTATTTT. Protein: CASSSAYTQYF.

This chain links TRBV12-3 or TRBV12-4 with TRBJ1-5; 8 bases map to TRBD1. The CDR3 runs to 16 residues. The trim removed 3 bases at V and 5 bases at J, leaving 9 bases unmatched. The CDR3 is CASSFSVTGVDQPQHF. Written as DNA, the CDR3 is TGTGCCAGCAGTTTTTCAGTGACAGGGGTGGATCAGCCCCAGCATTTT.

The DNA for the CDR3 is TGTGCCAGCACCCCAGGGAGCGAGCAGTACTTC. Its translation is CASTPGSEQYF. The chain uses TRBV28 and TRBJ2-7; D is possibly TRBD1 or TRBD2 (5 bases each). V lost 7 bases and J lost 6, with 10 bases in between. This CDR3 is built from 11 residues. CDR1 and CDR2 from the germline V gene are MDHEN and SYDVKM.